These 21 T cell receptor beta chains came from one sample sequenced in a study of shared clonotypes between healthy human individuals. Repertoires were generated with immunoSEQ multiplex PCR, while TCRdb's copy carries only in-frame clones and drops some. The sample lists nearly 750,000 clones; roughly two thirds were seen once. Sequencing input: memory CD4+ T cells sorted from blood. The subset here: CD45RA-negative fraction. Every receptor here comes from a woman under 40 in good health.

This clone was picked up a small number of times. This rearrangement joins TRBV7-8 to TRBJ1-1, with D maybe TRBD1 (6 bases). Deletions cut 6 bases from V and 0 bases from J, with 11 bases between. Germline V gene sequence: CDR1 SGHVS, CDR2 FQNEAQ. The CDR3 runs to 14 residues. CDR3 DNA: TGTGCCAGCAGACCAGACAGGATGAACACTGAAGCTTTCTTT. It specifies CASRPDRMNTEAFF.

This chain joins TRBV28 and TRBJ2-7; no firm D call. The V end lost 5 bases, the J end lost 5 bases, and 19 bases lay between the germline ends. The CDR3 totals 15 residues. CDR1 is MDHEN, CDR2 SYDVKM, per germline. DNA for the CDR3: TGTGCCAGCAGTGGCAGGTCTTCAATGGCCGACGAGCAGTACTTC. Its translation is CASSGRSSMADEQYF.

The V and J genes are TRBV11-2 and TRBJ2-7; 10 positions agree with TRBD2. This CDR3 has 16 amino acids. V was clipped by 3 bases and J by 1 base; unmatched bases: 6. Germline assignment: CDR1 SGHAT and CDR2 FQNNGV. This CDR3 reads CASSLFGLAESYEQYF. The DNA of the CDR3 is TGTGCCAGCAGCTTGTTTGGACTAGCGGAGTCCTACGAGCAGTACTTC.

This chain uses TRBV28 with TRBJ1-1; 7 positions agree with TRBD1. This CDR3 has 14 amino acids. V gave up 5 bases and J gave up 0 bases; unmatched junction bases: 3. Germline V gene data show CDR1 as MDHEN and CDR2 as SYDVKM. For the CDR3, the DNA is TGTGCCAGCAGTCGAGGGGGCATGAACACTGAAGCTTTCTTT. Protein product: CASSRGGMNTEAFF.

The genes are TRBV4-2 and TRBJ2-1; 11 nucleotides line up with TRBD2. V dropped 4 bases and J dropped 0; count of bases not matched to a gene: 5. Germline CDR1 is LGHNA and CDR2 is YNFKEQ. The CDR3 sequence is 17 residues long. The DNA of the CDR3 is TGTGCCAGCAGCCCCGGACTAGCGGGTACCTCCTACAATGAGCAGTTCTTC. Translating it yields CASSPGLAGTSYNEQFF.

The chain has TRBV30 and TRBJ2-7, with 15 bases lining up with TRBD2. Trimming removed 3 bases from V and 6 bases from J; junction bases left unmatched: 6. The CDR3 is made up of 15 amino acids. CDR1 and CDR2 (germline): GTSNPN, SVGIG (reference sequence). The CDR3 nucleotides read TGTGCCTGGAGCCGGACTAGCGGGAGGGTGGGCGAGCAGTACTTC. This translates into CAWSRTSGRVGEQYF.

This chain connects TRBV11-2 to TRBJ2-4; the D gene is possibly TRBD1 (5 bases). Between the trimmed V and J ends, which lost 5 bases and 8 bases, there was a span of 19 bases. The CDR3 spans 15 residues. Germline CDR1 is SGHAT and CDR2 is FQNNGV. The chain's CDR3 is CASSSTQGRADIQYF. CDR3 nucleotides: TGTGCCAGCAGCAGCACCCAGGGCAGGGCGGACATTCAGTACTTC.

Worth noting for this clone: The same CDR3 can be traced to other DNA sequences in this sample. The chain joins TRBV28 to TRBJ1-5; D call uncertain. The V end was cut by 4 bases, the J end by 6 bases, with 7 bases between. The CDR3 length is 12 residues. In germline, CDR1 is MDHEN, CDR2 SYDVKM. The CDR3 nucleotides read TGTGCCAGCAGTTCCGGGAGTCAGCCCCAGCATTTT. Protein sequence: CASSSGSQPQHF. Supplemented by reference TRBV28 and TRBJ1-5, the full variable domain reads DVKVTQSSRYLVKRTGEKVFLECVQDMDHENMFWYRQDPGLGLRLIYFSYDVKMKEKGDIPEGYSVSREKKERFSLILESASTNQTSMYLCASSSGSQPQHFGDGTRLSIL.

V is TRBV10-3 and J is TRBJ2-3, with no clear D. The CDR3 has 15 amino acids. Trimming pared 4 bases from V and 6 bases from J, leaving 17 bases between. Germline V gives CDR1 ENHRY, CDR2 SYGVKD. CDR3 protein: CAISGRVNSGDTQYF. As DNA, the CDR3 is TGTGCCATCAGTGGTAGGGTTAATAGTGGGGATACGCAGTATTTT.

The DNA for the CDR3 is TGTGCCAGCTCACCCGGTCTGAACTATGGCTACACCTTC. The encoded protein is CASSPGLNYGYTF. J is TRBJ1-2 and V is TRBV18; D ambiguous. Germline CDR1 reads KGHSH; CDR2 reads LQKENI. The CDR3 is 13 amino acids. Trimming removed 3 bases from V and 2 bases from J, with 7 bases in between.

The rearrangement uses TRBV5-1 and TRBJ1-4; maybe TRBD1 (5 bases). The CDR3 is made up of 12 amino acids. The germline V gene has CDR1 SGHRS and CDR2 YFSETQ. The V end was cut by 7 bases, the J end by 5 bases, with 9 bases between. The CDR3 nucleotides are TGCGCCAGCGGGACGGGGAATGAAAAACTGTTTTTT. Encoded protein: CASGTGNEKLFF.

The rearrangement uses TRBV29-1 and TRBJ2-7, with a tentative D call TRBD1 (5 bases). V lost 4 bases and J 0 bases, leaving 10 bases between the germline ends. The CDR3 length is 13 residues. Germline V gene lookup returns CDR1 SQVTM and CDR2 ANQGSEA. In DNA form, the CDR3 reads TGCAGCGTTGGCAGGGATAGCTCCTACGAGCAGTACTTC. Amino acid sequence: CSVGRDSSYEQYF.

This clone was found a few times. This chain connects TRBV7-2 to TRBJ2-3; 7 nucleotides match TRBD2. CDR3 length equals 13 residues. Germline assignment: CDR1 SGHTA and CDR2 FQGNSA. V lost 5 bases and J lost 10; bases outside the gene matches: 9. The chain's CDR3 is CASSPQRDVAQYF. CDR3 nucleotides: TGTGCCAGCAGCCCCCAGCGGGATGTGGCGCAGTATTTT. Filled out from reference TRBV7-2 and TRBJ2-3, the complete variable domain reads GAGVSQSPSNKVTEKGKDVELRCDPISGHTALYWYRQSLGQGLEFLIYFQGNSAPDKSGLPSDRFSAERTGGSVSTLTIQRTQQEDSAVYLCASSPQRDVAQYFGPGTRLTVL.

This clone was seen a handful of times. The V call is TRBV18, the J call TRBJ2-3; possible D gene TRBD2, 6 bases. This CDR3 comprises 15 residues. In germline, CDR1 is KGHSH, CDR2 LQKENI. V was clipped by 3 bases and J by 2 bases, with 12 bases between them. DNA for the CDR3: TGTGCCAGCTCACCGGGCGGGGCCCCCACAGATACGCAGTATTTT. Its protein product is CASSPGGAPTDTQYF.

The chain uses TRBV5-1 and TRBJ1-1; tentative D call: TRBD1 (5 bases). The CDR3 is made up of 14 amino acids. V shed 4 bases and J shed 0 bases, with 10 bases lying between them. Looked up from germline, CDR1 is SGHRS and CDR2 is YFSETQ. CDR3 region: CASSPGLMNTEAFF. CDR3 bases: TGCGCCAGCAGCCCGGGACTGATGAACACTGAAGCTTTCTTT.

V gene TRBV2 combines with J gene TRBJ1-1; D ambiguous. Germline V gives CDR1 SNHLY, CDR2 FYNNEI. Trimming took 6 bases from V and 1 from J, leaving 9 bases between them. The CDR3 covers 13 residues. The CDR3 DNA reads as TGTGCCAGCAGAACCGAGGGGAACACTGAAGCTTTCTTT. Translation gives CASRTEGNTEAFF. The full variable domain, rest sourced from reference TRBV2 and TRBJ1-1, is EPEVTQTPSHQVTQMGQEVILRCVPISNHLYFYWYRQILGQKVEFLVSFYNNEISEKSEIFDDQFSVERPDGSNFTLKIRSTKLEDSAMYFCASRTEGNTEAFFGQGTRLTVV.

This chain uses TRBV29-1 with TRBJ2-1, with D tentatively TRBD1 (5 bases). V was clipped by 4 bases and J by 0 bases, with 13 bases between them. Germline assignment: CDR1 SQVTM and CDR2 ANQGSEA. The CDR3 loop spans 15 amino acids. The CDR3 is CSVVVGASSYNEQFF. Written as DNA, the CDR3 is TGCAGCGTTGTGGTAGGGGCCAGCTCCTACAATGAGCAGTTCTTC.

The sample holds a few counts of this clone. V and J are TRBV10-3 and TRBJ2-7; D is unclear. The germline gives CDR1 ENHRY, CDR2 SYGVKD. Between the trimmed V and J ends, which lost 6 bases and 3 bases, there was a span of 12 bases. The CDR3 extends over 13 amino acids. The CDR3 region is CAISSTPSYEQYF. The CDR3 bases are TGTGCCATCAGCTCGACACCGAGCTACGAGCAGTACTTC.

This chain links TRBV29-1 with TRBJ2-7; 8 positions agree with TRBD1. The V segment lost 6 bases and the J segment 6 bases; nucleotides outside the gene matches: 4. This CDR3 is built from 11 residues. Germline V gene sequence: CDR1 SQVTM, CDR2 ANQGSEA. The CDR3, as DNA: TGCAGCGTCAACAGGGGGATCGAGCAGTACTTC. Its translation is CSVNRGIEQYF.

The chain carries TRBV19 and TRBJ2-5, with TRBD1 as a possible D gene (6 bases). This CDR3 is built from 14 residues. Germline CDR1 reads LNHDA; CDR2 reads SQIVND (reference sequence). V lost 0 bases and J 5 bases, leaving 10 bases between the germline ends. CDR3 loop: CASSIDGGRETQYF. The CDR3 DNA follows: TGTGCCAGTAGTATAGATGGGGGCAGGGAGACCCAGTACTTC.

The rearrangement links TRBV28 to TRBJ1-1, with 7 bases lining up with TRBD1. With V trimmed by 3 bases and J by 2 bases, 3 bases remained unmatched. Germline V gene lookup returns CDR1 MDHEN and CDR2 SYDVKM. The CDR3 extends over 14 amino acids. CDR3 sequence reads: CASSFRGGNTEAFF. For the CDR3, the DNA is TGTGCCAGCAGTTTCCGAGGGGGCAACACTGAAGCTTTCTTT.